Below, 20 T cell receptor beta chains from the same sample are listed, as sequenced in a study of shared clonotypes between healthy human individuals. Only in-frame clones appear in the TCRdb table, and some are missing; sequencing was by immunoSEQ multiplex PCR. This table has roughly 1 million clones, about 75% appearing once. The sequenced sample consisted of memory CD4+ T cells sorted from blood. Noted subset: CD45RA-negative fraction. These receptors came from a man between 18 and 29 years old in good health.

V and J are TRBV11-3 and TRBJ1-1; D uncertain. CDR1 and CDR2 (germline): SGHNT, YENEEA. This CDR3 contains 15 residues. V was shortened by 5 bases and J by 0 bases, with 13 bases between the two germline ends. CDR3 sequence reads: CASSPGGGMNTEAFF. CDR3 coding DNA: TGTGCCAGCAGCCCGGGAGGAGGTATGAACACTGAAGCTTTCTTT. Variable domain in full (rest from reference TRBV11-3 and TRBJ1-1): EAGVVQSPRYKIIEKKQPVAFWCNPISGHNTLYWYLQNLGQGPELLIRYENEEAVDDSQLPKDRFSAERLKGVDSTLKIQPAELGDSAVYLCASSPGGGMNTEAFFGQGTRLTVV.

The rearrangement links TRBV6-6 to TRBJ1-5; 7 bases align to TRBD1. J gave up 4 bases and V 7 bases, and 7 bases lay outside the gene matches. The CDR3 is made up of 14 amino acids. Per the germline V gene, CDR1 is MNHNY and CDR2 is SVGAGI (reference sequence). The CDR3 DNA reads TGTGCCAGCAAATCGGGACAGCTTAATCAGCCCCAGCATTTT. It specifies CASKSGQLNQPQHF.

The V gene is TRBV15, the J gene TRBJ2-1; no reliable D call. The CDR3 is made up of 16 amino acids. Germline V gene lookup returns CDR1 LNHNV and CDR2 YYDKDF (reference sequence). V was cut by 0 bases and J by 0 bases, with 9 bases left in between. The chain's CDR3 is CATSRELLSSYNEQFF. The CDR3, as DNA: TGTGCCACCAGCAGAGAACTTCTTAGCTCCTACAATGAGCAGTTCTTC. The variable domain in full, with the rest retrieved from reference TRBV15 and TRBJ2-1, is DAMVIQNPRYQVTQFGKPVTLSCSQTLNHNVMYWYQQKSSQAPKLLFHYYDKDFNNEADTPDNFQSRRPNTSFCFLDIRSPGLGDTAMYLCATSRELLSSYNEQFFGPGTRLTVL.

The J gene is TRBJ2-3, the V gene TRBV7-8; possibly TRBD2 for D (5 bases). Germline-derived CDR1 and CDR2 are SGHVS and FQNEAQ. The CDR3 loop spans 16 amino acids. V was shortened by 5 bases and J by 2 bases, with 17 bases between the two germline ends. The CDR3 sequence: CASSQPPGKNTDTQYF. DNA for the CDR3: TGTGCCAGCAGCCAACCCCCCGGGAAAAACACAGATACGCAGTATTTT.

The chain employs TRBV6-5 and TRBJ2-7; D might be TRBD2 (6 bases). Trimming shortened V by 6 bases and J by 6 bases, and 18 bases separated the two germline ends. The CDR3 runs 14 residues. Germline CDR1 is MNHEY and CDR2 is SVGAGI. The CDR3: CASRLGGLGGEQYF. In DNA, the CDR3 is TGTGCCAGCAGGCTGGGGGGTTTAGGTGGCGAGCAGTACTTC.

The CDR3 DNA reads as TGCGCCAGCAAGGGGGGAGTGGACACAGATACGCAGTATTTT. This sequence encodes CASKGGVDTDTQYF. The chain uses TRBV5-1 and TRBJ2-3; the D call may be TRBD1 or TRBD2 (6 bases each). Trimming stripped 6 bases from V and 2 bases from J, with 13 bases between. The CDR3 is 14 residues long. Germline CDR1 and CDR2: SGHRS and YFSETQ.

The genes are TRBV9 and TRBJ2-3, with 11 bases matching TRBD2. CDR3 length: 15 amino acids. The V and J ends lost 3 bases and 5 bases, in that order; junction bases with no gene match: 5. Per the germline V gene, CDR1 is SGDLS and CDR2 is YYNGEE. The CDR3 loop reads CASSGSGRALDTQYF. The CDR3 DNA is TGTGCCAGCAGCGGTAGCGGGAGGGCCTTAGATACGCAGTATTTT.

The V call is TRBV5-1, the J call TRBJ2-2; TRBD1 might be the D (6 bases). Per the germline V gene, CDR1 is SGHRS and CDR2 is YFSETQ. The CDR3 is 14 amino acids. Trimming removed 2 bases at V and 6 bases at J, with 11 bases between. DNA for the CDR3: TGCGCCAGCAGCTTAACAGGGTCGGCCGGGGAGCTGTTTTTT. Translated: CASSLTGSAGELFF.

In nucleotides, the CDR3 is TGTGCCAGCAGTGAAGGGCGGCCCCAGCATTTT. This gives the protein CASSEGRPQHF. The gene calls are TRBV6-1 and TRBJ1-5, with unresolved D. Between the trimmed V and J ends, which lost 1 base and 9 bases, there was a span of 4 bases. The CDR3 totals 11 residues. CDR1 is MNHNS, CDR2 SASEGT, per germline.

The CDR3 reads CASSPDGGVIAFF. In nucleotides, the CDR3 is TGTGCCAGCTCACCGGACGGGGGAGTAATAGCTTTCTTT. V gene TRBV18 combines with J gene TRBJ1-1, with D possibly TRBD1 on 5 matching bases. This CDR3 has 13 amino acids. V was shortened by 3 bases and J by 10 bases, with 15 bases between the two germline ends. Germline V lookup: CDR1 KGHSH, CDR2 LQKENI.

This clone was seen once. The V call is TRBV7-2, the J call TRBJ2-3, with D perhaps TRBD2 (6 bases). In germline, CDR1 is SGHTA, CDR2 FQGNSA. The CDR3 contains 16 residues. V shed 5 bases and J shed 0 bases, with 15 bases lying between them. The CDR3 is CASSAGTYTSTDTQYF. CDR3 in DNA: TGTGCCAGCAGCGCGGGGACGTACACTAGCACAGATACGCAGTATTTT.

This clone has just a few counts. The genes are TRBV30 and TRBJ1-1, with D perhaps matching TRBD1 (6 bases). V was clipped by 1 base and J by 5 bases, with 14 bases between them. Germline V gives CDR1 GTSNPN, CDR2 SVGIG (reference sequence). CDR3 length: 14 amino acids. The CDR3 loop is CAWSAGGGLTEAFF. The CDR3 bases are TGTGCCTGGAGTGCCGGGGGCGGGTTGACTGAAGCTTTCTTT.

This chain's CDR3 is CASSLRAGASSYNEQFF. CDR3 DNA: TGTGCCAGCAGCTTGAGAGCGGGAGCCTCCTCCTACAATGAGCAGTTCTTC. The V and J genes are TRBV5-8 and TRBJ2-1, with 8 bases fitting TRBD2. Germline values: CDR1 SGHTS, CDR2 YDEGEE. V lost 1 base to trimming and J lost 0 bases; unmatched junction nucleotides: 6. This CDR3 contains 17 residues.

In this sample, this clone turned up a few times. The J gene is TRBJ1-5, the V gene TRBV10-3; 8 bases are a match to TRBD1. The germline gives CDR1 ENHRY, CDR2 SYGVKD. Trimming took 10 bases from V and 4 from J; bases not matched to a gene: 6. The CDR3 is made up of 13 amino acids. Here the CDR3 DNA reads TGTGCCACTGCTGGACAGGGAAATCAGCCCCAGCATTTT. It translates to CATAGQGNQPQHF.

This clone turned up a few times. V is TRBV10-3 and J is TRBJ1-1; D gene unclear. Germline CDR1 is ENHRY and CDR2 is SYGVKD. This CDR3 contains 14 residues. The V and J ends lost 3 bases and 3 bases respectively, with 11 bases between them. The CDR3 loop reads CAISDRAGDTEAFF. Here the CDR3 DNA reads TGTGCCATCAGTGATCGGGCAGGAGACACTGAAGCTTTCTTT.

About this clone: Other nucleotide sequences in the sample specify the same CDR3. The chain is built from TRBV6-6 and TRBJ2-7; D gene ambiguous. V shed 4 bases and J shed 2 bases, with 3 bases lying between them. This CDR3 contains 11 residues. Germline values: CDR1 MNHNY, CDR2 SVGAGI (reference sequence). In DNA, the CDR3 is TGTGCCAGCAGTTCCCCCTACGAGCAGTACTTC. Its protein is CASSSPYEQYF.

The DNA of the CDR3 is TGTGCCAGCTCGCCAACAACGCCAGGGGACCGTCAGCCCCAGCATTTT. Protein: CASSPTTPGDRQPQHF. This chain uses TRBV18 with TRBJ1-5, with a possible D match to TRBD1 (6 bases). The ends were cut back, 6 bases at V and 6 bases at J, with 21 bases in the middle. This CDR3 has 16 residues. Per the germline V gene, CDR1 is KGHSH and CDR2 is LQKENI.

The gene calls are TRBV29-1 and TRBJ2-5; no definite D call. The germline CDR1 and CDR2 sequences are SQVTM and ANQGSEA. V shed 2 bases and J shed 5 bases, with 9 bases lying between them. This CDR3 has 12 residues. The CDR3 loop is CSVELLEETQYF. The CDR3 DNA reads TGCAGCGTTGAACTCCTGGAGGAGACCCAGTACTTC.

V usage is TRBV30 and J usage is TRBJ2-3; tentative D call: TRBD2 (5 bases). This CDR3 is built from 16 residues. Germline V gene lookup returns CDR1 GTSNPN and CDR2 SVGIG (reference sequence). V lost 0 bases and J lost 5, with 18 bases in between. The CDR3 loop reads CAWSVRSVGARDTQYF. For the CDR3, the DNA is TGTGCCTGGAGTGTAAGGTCTGTGGGAGCCCGAGATACGCAGTATTTT.

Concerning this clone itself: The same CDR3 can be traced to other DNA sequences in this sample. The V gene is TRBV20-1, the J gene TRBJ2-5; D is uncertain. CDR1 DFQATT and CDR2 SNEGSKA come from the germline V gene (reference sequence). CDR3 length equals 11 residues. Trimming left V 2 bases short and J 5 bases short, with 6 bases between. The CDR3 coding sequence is TGCAGTGCTAGACTCAGCGAGACCCAGTACTTC. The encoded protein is CSARLSETQYF.